Below, 15 T cell receptor beta chains from the same sample are listed, as sequenced in a study of CD8 T cells in ankylosing spondylitis. Each CDR3 protein gets one entry after TCRdb re-called the 5' RACE reads with MiXCR. The sample shows some 130,000 distinct CDR3 sequences, just under 7.5% of them seen only once. The sequencing input was blood, either unsorted or a sorted T cell fraction (not recorded which). The receptors stem from a female donor with ankylosing spondylitis or in good health (not recorded which).

This clonotype was observed many times. The chain employs TRBV5-1 and TRBJ2-3, with D perhaps TRBD1 (5 bases). The CDR3 runs 12 residues. Germline V gene lookup returns CDR1 SGHRS and CDR2 YFSETQ. The ends were cut back, 7 bases at V and 6 bases at J, with 12 bases in the middle. For the CDR3, the DNA is TGCGCCAGCCATAAACAGGTCGATACGCAGTATTTT. Its translation: CASHKQVDTQYF.

This clonotype was counted a few times. V usage is TRBV5-1 and J usage is TRBJ1-1; possibly TRBD1 for D (5 bases). The V gene lost 6 bases and the J gene lost 0 bases, with 12 bases spanning the gap. Germline loops: CDR1 SGHRS, CDR2 YFSETQ. This CDR3 contains 14 residues. This CDR3 is CASTWGGLNTEAFF. CDR3 nucleotides: TGCGCCAGCACATGGGGCGGTCTGAACACTGAAGCTTTCTTT.

This clonotype was counted a few times. At one end the junction does not follow the germline gene, possibly because of a read error. J is TRBJ1-5 and V is TRBV7-2; 10 bases are shared with TRBD1. Germline V gene sequence: CDR1 SGHTA, CDR2 FQGNSA. This CDR3 spans 16 amino acids. CDR3 coding DNA: TGTGCCAGCAGGTTAGCGACAGGGGGCAGCAATCAGCCCCAGCATTTT. Its protein is CASRLATGGSNQPQHF.

This clonotype was recorded at least ten times. The chain has TRBV6-1 and TRBJ2-3; D gene ambiguous. CDR1 is MNHNS and CDR2 is SASEGT in the germline V gene. The CDR3 is 14 amino acids. V was clipped by 4 bases and J by 0 bases, with 8 bases between them. CDR3 nucleotide sequence: TGTGCCAGCAGTGCGAGGCGTAGCACAGATACGCAGTATTTT. Its protein is CASSARRSTDTQYF.

This clonotype was found many times. The J gene is TRBJ1-1, the V gene TRBV7-2; D gene unclear. With 6 bases removed from V and 7 bases from J, the gap between germline ends came to 15 bases. The CDR3 runs 13 residues. Germline V gene lookup returns CDR1 SGHTA and CDR2 FQGNSA. CDR3 protein: CASSPPEGGEAFF. The CDR3 nucleotides are TGTGCCAGCAGTCCACCCGAAGGCGGTGAAGCTTTCTTT.

This CDR3 reads CASSNRDKNTEAFF. DNA for the CDR3: TGTGCCAGCTCAAATCGCGACAAGAACACTGAAGCTTTCTTT. The chain employs TRBV18 and TRBJ1-1; no clear D gene. CDR3 size: 14 residues. Per the germline V gene, CDR1 is KGHSH and CDR2 is LQKENI. The ends were cut back, 5 bases at V and 1 base at J, with 11 bases in the middle.

This clonotype was recorded at least ten times. This chain links TRBV6-1 with TRBJ2-3; weak D call: TRBD2 (5 bases). V was shortened by 2 bases and J by 0 bases, with 21 bases between the two germline ends. The V gene's germline CDR1 is MNHNS and CDR2 SASEGT. The length of the CDR3 is 19 residues. In DNA form, the CDR3 reads TGTGCCAGCAGTGAACGTGGAGGACTTCTTCCCTGGAGCACAGATACGCAGTATTTT. This translates into CASSERGGLLPWSTDTQYF.

CDR3 in amino acids: CAWSVWTGARGEPQHF. DNA of the CDR3: TGTGCCTGGAGTGTCTGGACAGGGGCCCGAGGGGAGCCCCAGCATTTT. The V and J genes are TRBV30 and TRBJ1-5, with 9 nucleotides matching TRBD1. This CDR3 contains 16 residues. V was pared by 0 bases and J by 8 bases, with 11 bases of the junction left unmatched. Germline values: CDR1 GTSNPN, CDR2 SVGIG (reference sequence).

This clonotype was observed at least ten times. V is TRBV4-1 and J is TRBJ2-2; weak D call: TRBD1 (6 bases). The CDR3 loop spans 16 amino acids. The V gene's germline CDR1 is MGHRA and CDR2 YSYEKL. Trimming shortened V by 0 bases and J by 1 base, and 9 bases separated the two germline ends. The CDR3 region has the DNA TGCGCCAGCAGCCAAGAGGGGGCACGGAACACCGGGGAGCTGTTTTTT. This gives the protein CASSQEGARNTGELFF.

The chain has TRBV4-2 and TRBJ1-2; D is undetermined. V was shortened by 3 bases and J by 2 bases, with 16 bases between the two germline ends. This CDR3 comprises 16 residues. Looked up from germline, CDR1 is LGHNA and CDR2 is YNFKEQ. The CDR3 sequence is CASSHLSRNMNYGYTF. In DNA, the CDR3 is TGTGCCAGCAGCCATCTAAGCCGGAATATGAACTATGGCTACACCTTC.

The sample holds many counts of this clonotype. The rearrangement links TRBV7-2 to TRBJ1-2; perhaps TRBD1 as D (5 bases). Per the germline V gene, CDR1 is SGHTA and CDR2 is FQGNSA. The CDR3 runs to 15 residues. Trimming removed 1 base from V and 8 bases from J, with 17 bases in between. The CDR3 spells CASSLEPTVKGGYTF. The DNA of the CDR3 is TGTGCCAGCAGCTTAGAACCGACTGTGAAGGGGGGCTACACCTTC. Filled out from reference TRBV7-2 and TRBJ1-2, the complete variable domain reads GAGVSQSPSNKVTEKGKDVELRCDPISGHTALYWYRQSLGQGLEFLIYFQGNSAPDKSGLPSDRFSAERTGGSVSTLTIQRTQQEDSAVYLCASSLEPTVKGGYTFGSGTRLTVV.

This clonotype came up many times. This chain connects TRBV20-1 to TRBJ1-4; D not certain. V was trimmed by 3 bases and J by 3 bases, leaving 8 bases between them. Per germline, CDR1 DFQATT and CDR2 SNEGSKA (reference sequence). The CDR3 has 13 amino acids. The chain's CDR3 is CSARGLANEKLFF. The DNA of the CDR3 is TGCAGTGCTAGGGGGTTGGCTAATGAAAAACTGTTTTTT.

V gene TRBV7-3 combines with J gene TRBJ1-1; 8 bases fit TRBD1. In germline, CDR1 is SGHTA, CDR2 FQGTGA. The V and J ends lost 5 bases and 1 base, in that order; junction bases with no gene match: 3. There are 14 residues in the CDR3. CDR3 nucleotides: TGTGCCAGCAGCCAGACAGGGGCGAACACTGAAGCTTTCTTT. As protein: CASSQTGANTEAFF.

For this clonotype: The junction differs from germline at one of its ends, possibly a read error. This chain connects TRBV2 to TRBJ1-2; D is possibly TRBD1 (5 bases). Germline CDR1 reads SNHLY; CDR2 reads FYNNEI. CDR3 length: 13 residues. The CDR3 reads CVSSDAGGYGYTF. CDR3 coding DNA: TGTGTCAGCAGTGATGCGGGGGGCTATGGCTACACCTTC.

This clonotype occurred many times. Its ends do not fully match the called genes, so a read error is possible. The chain couples TRBV12-3 or TRBV12-4 to TRBJ1-2; possibly TRBD1 for D (6 bases). This CDR3 is 10 amino acids long. CDR3 residues: CASSLLGQRF. Here the CDR3 DNA reads TGTGCCAGCAGTTTACTCGGACAGCGCTTC.